What follows are 2 T cell receptor beta chains derived from one specimen sequenced in a study of cytomegalovirus exposure and HLA in healthy donors (dated by TCRdb to about 2017). The library relied on the immunoSEQ multiplex PCR assay. For the multiplex PCR, a mixture combining 60 forward primers for TCR Vbeta segments and 13 reverse primers for TCR Jbeta segments was used. TCRdb provides this immuneACCESS table in a form limited to in-frame rearrangements. Some clones are lacking; in checked studies, under half of them reflect an unresolved V gene, and why the rest are absent is not known. Present in this sample are fewer than 200,000 clones, more than 65% of which were seen just once. In total, the top ten clones hold approximately 1.6% of the sample. Sequenced input: PBMCs. These receptors were obtained from a male donor in good health and CMV-seronegative.

J is TRBJ2-1 and V is TRBV5-6; 9 bases fit TRBD1. CDR1 and CDR2 from the germline V gene are SGHDT and YYEEEE. V shed 4 bases, J shed 3 bases, and the junction held 2 bases outside the gene matches. The CDR3 contains 14 residues. CDR3 in DNA: TGTGCCAGCAGCCAGGGACAGGGCTACAATGAGCAGTTCTTC. Its translation is CASSQGQGYNEQFF.

The CDR3, as DNA: TGTGCCAGCAGGAGACAGACAGGGGAGCAGTTCTTC. It codes for CASRRQTGEQFF. The chain uses TRBV2 and TRBJ2-1; TRBD1 matches 7 bases. The trim removed 6 bases at V and 10 bases at J, leaving 6 bases unmatched. Germline V gene lookup returns CDR1 SNHLY and CDR2 FYNNEI. The CDR3 is 12 residues long.